This record concerns one T cell receptor (beta chain) sequence. Its antigen is unknown. These data belong to a study of T cells in localized non-small cell lung cancer. Regarding the study as a whole: Adjacent lung tissue had a median around 50 of the top 100 clones found in the tumor. Heterogeneity stays possible, as sequencing covered only one tumor region. The study found T cell clonality highest in uninvolved adjacent lung, above tumor.

Method: immunoSEQ multiplex PCR; TCRdb's copy keeps in-frame clones and lacks some. The data show about 40,000 clones, 80% to 85% seen once. The CDR3 is 15 residues long. J gave up 7 bases and V 0 bases, and 5 bases lay outside the gene matches. Germline-derived CDR1 and CDR2 are SGHDT and YYEEEE. The J gene is TRBJ2-7, the V gene TRBV5-6; 12 bases are a match to TRBD1. This sample comprised peripheral blood mononuclear cells, obtained before any cancer treatment. This TCR came from an older male donor with stage II lung adenocarcinoma. In DNA, the CDR3 is TGTGCCAGCAGCTTGGGGGACAGGGGGCTGGGTGAGCAGTACTTC. Translating it yields CASSLGDRGLGEQYF. The complete variable domain, with remaining parts taken from reference TRBV5-6 and TRBJ2-7, reads DAGVTQSPTHLIKTRGQQVTLRCSPKSGHDTVSWYQQALGQGPQFIFQYYEEEERQRGNFPDRFSGHQFPNYSSELNVNALLLGDSALYLCASSLGDRGLGEQYFGPGTRLTVT.